The rows below give T cell receptor beta chains drawn from one sample of a study of T cell responses to AZD1222 COVID-19 vaccine. Here immunoSEQ multiplex PCR was the method, and the copy in TCRdb shows in-frame clones only, minus some. The sample records some 150,000 clones, about 85% being singletons. The source was peripheral blood, collected on day 0 of AZD1222 vaccination. Receptor source: an adult in good health. Both conserved end residues are part of each CDR3. A D gene is named only where the DNA matches it firmly. Not all rows give a size; the values are once, few, many and, for expanded clones, a class.

D	size	V	J	CDR3	DNA
NA	NA	TRBV5-1	TRBJ2-5	CASSSFPTDLKETQYF	TGCGCCAGCAGCTCCTTCCCGACGGATTTAAAAGAGACCCAGTACTTC
TRBD1	few	TRBV29-1	TRBJ2-3	CSVSRTGATDTQYF	TGCAGCGTTTCAAGGACAGGGGCCACAGATACGCAGTATTTT
NA	NA	TRBV19	TRBJ2-7	CASSMTLGRVEQYF	TGTGCCAGTAGTATGACCCTCGGCAGGGTCGAGCAGTACTTC
NA	NA	TRBV7-2	TRBJ1-5	CASSPTSNSNQPQHF	TGTGCCAGCAGCCCCACGTCGAATAGCAATCAGCCCCAGCATTTT
NA	NA	TRBV29-1	TRBJ2-3	CSVVGSDTQYF	TGCAGCGTTGTGGGTTCAGATACGCAGTATTTT
NA	NA	TRBV7-9	TRBJ1-5	CASSQIQGGGSNQPQHF	TGTGCCAGCAGCCAGATACAGGGAGGTGGAAGCAATCAGCCCCAGCATTTT
NA	once	TRBV3-1/TRBV3-2	TRBJ2-2	CASTQVKYTGELFF	TGTGCCAGCACCCAGGTTAAGTACACCGGGGAGCTGTTTTTT
TRBD1	NA	TRBV5-1	TRBJ2-6	CASSYSGTGEVGANVLTF	TGCGCCAGCAGCTACTCCGGGACAGGGGAGGTCGGGGCCAACGTCCTGACTTTC
NA	NA	TRBV3-1/TRBV3-2	TRBJ2-7	CASSQVTGGYEQYF	TGTGCCAGCAGCCAAGTGACGGGCGGCTACGAGCAGTACTTC
NA	once	TRBV2	TRBJ1-2	CASRTRASDGYTF	TGTGCCAGCAGGACGAGGGCCTCGGATGGCTACACCTTC
NA	NA	TRBV2	TRBJ1-6	CASSDEVGSPHF	TGTGCCAGCAGTGATGAGGTGGGGTCCCCCCACTTT
NA	NA	TRBV6-6	TRBJ1-5	CASSGSELNQPQHF	TGTGCCAGCAGTGGGTCCGAACTCAATCAGCCCCAGCATTTT
TRBD2	NA	TRBV11-2	TRBJ2-5	CASSSAGGGTEETQYF	TGTGCCAGCAGCTCGGCGGGCGGGGGAACCGAAGAGACCCAGTACTTC
NA	NA	TRBV25-1	TRBJ1-1	CASGGPAEAFF	TGTGCCTCTGGGGGGCCCGCTGAAGCTTTCTTT
NA	NA	TRBV27	TRBJ1-4	CASSLRRNEKLFF	TGTGCCAGCAGTTTAAGGAGGAATGAAAAACTGTTTTTT
NA	NA	TRBV5-5	TRBJ2-3	CASSLEQPTDTQYF	TGTGCCAGCAGCTTGGAGCAACCTACAGATACGCAGTATTTT